Shown below are 19 T cell receptor beta chains from a single sample sequenced in a study of shared clonotypes between healthy human individuals. This table comes from immunoSEQ multiplex PCR, and its TCRdb copy is limited to in-frame clones, with some not included. The table has more than 2 million clones, less than 95% seen once. CD45RO-negative cells were positively selected for CCR7, leaving out terminally differentiated effector memory CD45RA+ cells. The sample was naive CD8+ T cells sorted from blood. The receptors originated from a man between 18 and 29 years old in good health.

Note on this clone: The sample holds other DNA sequences that translate to the same CDR3. The chain uses TRBV9 and TRBJ2-3, with 10 bases that match TRBD2. The junction had 3 bases not matched to a gene; V was cut back by 2 bases and J by 0 bases. Germline loops: CDR1 SGDLS, CDR2 YYNGEE. The CDR3 covers 16 residues. The CDR3 region is CASSVLAGDSTDTQYF. As DNA, the CDR3 is TGTGCCAGCAGCGTCCTAGCGGGGGATAGCACAGATACGCAGTATTTT.

The chain is built from TRBV21-1 and TRBJ1-2. TRBV21-1 is a known pseudogene. This CDR3 has 13 amino acids. CDR3 in amino acids: CASSNDSRGGYTF. Written as DNA, the CDR3 is TGTGCCAGCAGCAACGACTCTCGAGGAGGCTACACCTTC.

The chain carries TRBV18 and TRBJ2-5; TRBD1 aligns across 9 bases. This CDR3 comprises 15 residues. CDR1 is KGHSH and CDR2 is LQKENI in the germline V gene. After removal of 3 bases from V and 3 bases from J, the junction contained 5 bases not matched to a gene. CDR3 nucleotides: TGTGCCAGCTCACCCCGGGACAGGGTTAAAGAGACCCAGTACTTC. Amino acid sequence: CASSPRDRVKETQYF.

The chain uses TRBV6-5 and TRBJ2-1; D not resolved. This CDR3 is built from 15 residues. The germline gives CDR1 MNHEY, CDR2 SVGAGI. V lost 1 base and J lost 2, with 9 bases in between. CDR3 residues: CASSYFASTYNEQFF. The CDR3 DNA reads TGTGCCAGCAGTTACTTTGCCAGCACCTACAATGAGCAGTTCTTC.

The chain joins TRBV7-9 to TRBJ2-5, with TRBD2 identical over 10 bases. With 5 bases clipped from V and 4 bases from J, the junction kept 7 bases outside the gene matches. The V gene's germline CDR1 is SEHNR and CDR2 FQNEAQ (reference sequence). The CDR3 extends over 15 amino acids. Here the CDR3 DNA reads TGTGCCAGCAGCGCAGCGGGGGGGGCACGAGAGACCCAGTACTTC. Translated, it gives CASSAAGGARETQYF.

This sequence joins TRBV5-4 and TRBJ1-5; 10 bases agree with TRBD1. V gave up 4 bases and J gave up 3 bases; unmatched junction bases: 4. This CDR3 has 15 amino acids. CDR1 is SGHNT and CDR2 is YYREEE in the germline V gene (reference sequence). The CDR3 DNA reads TGTGCCAGCAGCGTAGACAGGGGGCACAATCAGCCCCAGCATTTT. It translates to CASSVDRGHNQPQHF.

V is TRBV5-6 and J is TRBJ1-1, with TRBD1 as a possible D gene (6 bases). V gave up 0 bases and J gave up 11 bases, with 20 bases separating them. The CDR3 is 15 amino acids. Germline V gives CDR1 SGHDT, CDR2 YYEEEE. CDR3 nucleotides: TGTGCCAGCAGCTTGGTCCCGACAGGTTCCGATGGGGCTTTCTTT. The encoded protein is CASSLVPTGSDGAFF.

The chain has TRBV5-1 and TRBJ1-1; D not resolved. The CDR3 is made up of 13 amino acids. The germline V and J ends were trimmed by 3 bases and 4 bases, with 10 bases remaining between them. Germline lookup yields CDR1 SGHRS and CDR2 YFSETQ. The CDR3 region has the DNA TGCGCCAGCAGCTACACCCTGCTCACTGAAGCTTTCTTT. Protein sequence: CASSYTLLTEAFF.

The DNA for the CDR3 is TGCGCCAGCAGTGAGTTCTGGACAGAATGGAACACTGAAGCTTTCTTT. Its translation is CASSEFWTEWNTEAFF. The chain joins TRBV10-2 to TRBJ1-1; TRBD1 might be the D (6 bases). The CDR3 runs 16 residues. Germline-derived CDR1 and CDR2 are WSHSY and SAAADI. The V end was cut by 1 base, the J end by 1 base, with 13 bases between.

V gene TRBV9 combines with J gene TRBJ2-1; possibly TRBD1 or TRBD2 for D (5 bases each). The length of the CDR3 is 14 residues. Trimming removed 6 bases at V and 7 bases at J, with 17 bases between. The V gene's germline CDR1 is SGDLS and CDR2 YYNGEE. CDR3 in amino acids: CASTPWGTGNEQFF. As DNA, the CDR3 is TGTGCCAGCACCCCATGGGGGACGGGAAATGAGCAGTTCTTC.

This chain connects TRBV28 to TRBJ2-2; TRBD2 matches at 9 bases. The V segment lost 5 bases and the J segment 2 bases; nucleotides outside the gene matches: 6. The CDR3 is 16 residues long. CDR1 MDHEN and CDR2 SYDVKM come from the germline V gene. CDR3 nucleotides: TGTGCCAGCAGTCAAAGACTAGCGGAAAACACCGGGGAGCTGTTTTTT. Amino acid sequence: CASSQRLAENTGELFF.

This rearrangement joins TRBV7-9 to TRBJ2-5; 7 bases map to TRBD2. Germline CDR1 is SEHNR and CDR2 is FQNEAQ (reference sequence). The J segment lost 5 bases and the V segment lost 5 bases, leaving 11 bases of the junction unmatched. This CDR3 has 15 residues. CDR3 DNA sequence: TGTGCCAGCAGCACTCCGACTAGCTTGTGGGAGACCCAGTACTTC. Translating gives CASSTPTSLWETQYF.

V is TRBV11-2 and J is TRBJ1-2; no clear D. Trimming pared 0 bases from V and 5 bases from J, leaving 7 bases between. Germline CDR1 SGHAT, CDR2 FQNNGV. The CDR3 length is 13 residues. The CDR3, as DNA: TGTGCCAGCAGCTTAGACGGCAGATATGGCTACACCTTC. Protein product: CASSLDGRYGYTF.

V is TRBV11-2 and J is TRBJ2-3, with 12 bases that match TRBD2. Germline V CDR1 and CDR2: SGHAT, FQNNGV. The CDR3 consists of 16 residues. The ends lost 4 bases at V and 4 bases at J; junction bases unmatched: 6. The CDR3 protein is CASSWTSGVVADTQYF. As DNA, the CDR3 is TGTGCCAGCAGCTGGACTAGCGGGGTGGTTGCAGATACGCAGTATTTT.

The CDR3 loop is CASSHEFGLNDEQFF. In DNA form, the CDR3 reads TGCGCCAGCAGCCATGAGTTTGGACTAAACGATGAGCAGTTCTTC. The gene calls are TRBV4-3 and TRBJ2-1, with D possibly being TRBD2 (6 bases). Germline-derived CDR1 and CDR2 are LGHNA and YSLEER. This CDR3 is built from 15 residues. Trimming cost V 3 bases and J 8 bases, with 17 bases left between them.

The chain uses TRBV9 and TRBJ1-1; D is perhaps TRBD1 (6 bases). This CDR3 spans 13 amino acids. In germline, CDR1 is SGDLS, CDR2 YYNGEE. V shed 4 bases and J shed 4 bases, with 11 bases lying between them. This chain's CDR3 is CASSPRGLTEAFF. CDR3 DNA sequence: TGTGCCAGCAGCCCGCGGGGGCTCACTGAAGCTTTCTTT. The whole variable domain, remainder taken from reference TRBV9 and TRBJ1-1, is DSGVTQTPKHLITATGQRVTLRCSPRSGDLSVYWYQQSLDQGLQFLIQYYNGEERAKGNILERFSAQQFPDLHSELNLSSLELGDSALYFCASSPRGLTEAFFGQGTRLTVV.

This chain links TRBV6-1 with TRBJ1-2, with D maybe TRBD1 (6 bases). V lost 1 base to trimming and J lost 5 bases, with 20 bases between them. Germline CDR1 and CDR2: MNHNS and SASEGT. The CDR3 is 17 amino acids. The CDR3 is CASSEVPRPGGYYGYTF. DNA of the CDR3: TGTGCCAGCAGTGAAGTACCCCGCCCCGGGGGCTATTATGGCTACACCTTC.

The chain carries TRBV4-3 and TRBJ2-3; TRBD2 aligns across 9 bases. The germline CDR1 and CDR2 sequences are LGHNA and YSLEER. This CDR3 region has 16 residues. With V trimmed by 1 base and J by 3 bases, 5 bases remained unmatched. CDR3 sequence reads: CASSQAPAGGTDTQYF. Here the CDR3 DNA reads TGCGCCAGCAGCCAAGCTCCAGCGGGAGGAACAGATACGCAGTATTTT.

Notes on this clone: Additional DNA sequences in this sample encode the identical CDR3. The chain links TRBV19 to TRBJ2-7, with D tentatively TRBD1 or TRBD2 (5 bases each). This CDR3 region has 13 residues. The germline gives CDR1 LNHDA, CDR2 SQIVND (reference sequence). Trimming removed 3 bases at V and 1 base at J, with 7 bases between. The CDR3 loop reads CASSMGVSYEQYF. The CDR3 nucleotides are TGTGCCAGTAGTATGGGGGTTTCCTACGAGCAGTACTTC. Using reference TRBV19 and TRBJ2-7 for the parts outside the CDR3, the full variable domain is DGGITQSPKYLFRKEGQNVTLSCEQNLNHDAMYWYRQDPGQGLRLIYYSQIVNDFQKGDIAEGYSVSREKKESFPLTVTSAQKNPTAFYLCASSMGVSYEQYFGPGTRLTVT.